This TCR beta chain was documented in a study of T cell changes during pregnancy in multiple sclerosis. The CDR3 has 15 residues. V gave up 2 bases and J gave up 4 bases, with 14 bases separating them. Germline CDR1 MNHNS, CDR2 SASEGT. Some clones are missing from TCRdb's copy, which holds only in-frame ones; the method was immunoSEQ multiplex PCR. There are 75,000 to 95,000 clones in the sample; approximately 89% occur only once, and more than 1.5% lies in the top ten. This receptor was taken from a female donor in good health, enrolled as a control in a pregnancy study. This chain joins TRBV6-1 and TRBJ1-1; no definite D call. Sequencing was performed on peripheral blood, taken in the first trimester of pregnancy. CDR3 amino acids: CASSELAEGFTEAFF. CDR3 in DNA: TGTGCCAGCAGTGAATTAGCGGAGGGATTCACTGAAGCTTTCTTT.